Presented here are 23 T cell receptor beta chains from one specimen sequenced in a study of T-cell reconstitution after alpha-beta-depleted transplantation in children. Preparation of the TCRbeta library was carried out with unique molecular identifiers. One entry per CDR3 protein, called by TCRdb with MiXCR from the PCR reads. The sample yields tens of thousands of distinct CDR3 sequences, around a tenth seen once. The sequencing used PBMCs, mostly from graft donor cells, collected 60 days after TCRalphabeta/CD19-depleted stem cell transplant. These receptor sequences come from a male patient aged 2 to 9 who had a stem cell transplant for chronic granulomatous disease, so the T cells may come from the graft donor.

This clonotype was seen many times. The chain couples TRBV28 to TRBJ2-7; the D gene is possibly TRBD1 (6 bases). Looked up from germline, CDR1 is MDHEN and CDR2 is SYDVKM. With 8 bases removed from V and 1 base from J, the gap between germline ends came to 12 bases. The CDR3 is made up of 13 amino acids. The CDR3 coding sequence is TGTGCCAGCCTCCGCCAGGGGTCCTACGAGCAGTACTTC. Protein product: CASLRQGSYEQYF.

This clonotype has ten or more counts. A read error may account for a junction end that differs from germline. CDR3 protein: CASSLGSGRALNFF. CDR3 coding DNA: TGTGCCAGCAGCTTAGGTAGCGGGAGGGCCTTGAACTTTTTC. J is TRBJ2-7 and V is TRBV7-8, with 11 bases aligning to TRBD2. The germline V gene has CDR1 SGHVS and CDR2 FQNEAQ. This CDR3 has 14 residues.

This clonotype was seen repeatedly, ten times or more. The chain is built from TRBV7-2 and TRBJ2-2; 7 bases match TRBD2. The CDR3 loop spans 17 amino acids. The germline V gene encodes CDR1 SGHTA and CDR2 FQGNSA. V was pared by 5 bases and J by 7 bases, with 16 bases of the junction left unmatched. The CDR3 DNA follows: TGTGCCAGCAGCGCCTCCGGGACTACCTTTCAGGGCGGGGAGCTGTTTTTT. As protein: CASSASGTTFQGGELFF.

Many counts were recorded for this clonotype. This sequence joins TRBV7-9 and TRBJ2-1, with 7 nucleotides matching TRBD2. V lost 7 bases to trimming and J lost 8 bases; unmatched junction nucleotides: 8. The CDR3 totals 13 residues. Germline V lookup: CDR1 SEHNR, CDR2 FQNEAQ (reference sequence). CDR3 DNA sequence: TGTGCCAGCATCGGCGGGAGTAGAGATGAGCAGTTCTTC. Amino acid sequence: CASIGGSRDEQFF.

The V call is TRBV30, the J call TRBJ2-2; 8 bases match TRBD2. J lost 4 bases, V lost 1 base, and 2 bases had no gene match. The CDR3 is 14 residues long. CDR1 GTSNPN and CDR2 SVGIG come from the germline V gene (reference sequence). CDR3 DNA: TGTGCCTGGAGTGGGGGACTAGTCACCGGGGAGCTGTTTTTT. Its translation is CAWSGGLVTGELFF.

There are many counts of this clonotype. The chain joins TRBV28 to TRBJ1-3; D ambiguous. The CDR3 runs 15 residues. Trimming cost V 2 bases and J 0 bases, with 8 bases left between them. Per the germline V gene, CDR1 is MDHEN and CDR2 is SYDVKM. CDR3 nucleotide sequence: TGTGCCAGCAGTTTAGGCATCGTCTCTGGAAACACCATATATTTT. Translated, it gives CASSLGIVSGNTIYF. The variable domain in full, with the rest retrieved from reference TRBV28 and TRBJ1-3, is DVKVTQSSRYLVKRTGEKVFLECVQDMDHENMFWYRQDPGLGLRLIYFSYDVKMKEKGDIPEGYSVSREKKERFSLILESASTNQTSMYLCASSLGIVSGNTIYFGEGSWLTVV.

In its sample, this clonotype was seen many times. DNA for the CDR3: TGCAGTGCTAGGGGCCCGGGCGTGCAGTTCTTC. Translated, it gives CSARGPGVQFF. The chain joins TRBV20-1 to TRBJ2-1; D is unclear. The V and J ends lost 3 bases and 12 bases respectively, with 12 bases between them. CDR1 and CDR2 from the germline V gene are DFQATT and SNEGSKA (reference sequence). CDR3 size: 11 residues.

The CDR3 DNA sequence: TGTGCCAGCAGCCAAGTAAGGAGTTCACCCCTCCACTTT. Protein product: CASSQVRSSPLHF. The gene calls are TRBV14 and TRBJ1-6; D is ambiguous. The CDR3 consists of 13 residues. The germline V gene encodes CDR1 SGHDN and CDR2 FVKESK. Trimming took off 1 base at V and 9 bases at J, with 7 bases between the two ends.

This clonotype was counted ten times or more. The chain joins TRBV6-4 to TRBJ2-1; 7 bases agree with TRBD1. The J segment lost 0 bases and the V segment lost 3 bases, leaving 2 bases of the junction unmatched. This CDR3 comprises 15 residues. From germline, CDR1 is MRHNA and CDR2 SNTAGT. DNA of the CDR3: TGTGCCAGCAGTGAACGGGACAGCTCCTACAATGAGCAGTTCTTC. It specifies CASSERDSSYNEQFF.

This clonotype was recorded at least ten times. The J gene is TRBJ2-7, the V gene TRBV6-6; possibly TRBD1 for D (5 bases). Germline V lookup: CDR1 MNHNY, CDR2 SVGAGI (reference sequence). Trimming stripped 3 bases from V and 4 bases from J, with 10 bases between. CDR3 length equals 13 residues. CDR3 sequence: CASSYIPGYEQYF. CDR3 nucleotides: TGTGCCAGCAGTTATATCCCAGGGTACGAGCAGTACTTC.

The V and J genes are TRBV7-2 and TRBJ2-5, with TRBD2 as a possible D gene (5 bases). The length of the CDR3 is 15 residues. The V gene's germline CDR1 is SGHTA and CDR2 FQGNSA. Trimming removed 5 bases at V and 5 bases at J, with 18 bases between. DNA of the CDR3: TGTGCCAGCAGCCGGAGCGGCCGCGGCGGGGAGACCCAGTACTTC. Amino acids: CASSRSGRGGETQYF.

Ten or more counts support this clonotype. J is TRBJ2-7 and V is TRBV3-1; D gene uncertain. This CDR3 has 14 residues. V shed 3 bases and J shed 2 bases, with 11 bases lying between them. In germline, CDR1 is LGHDT, CDR2 YNNKEL (reference sequence). As DNA, the CDR3 is TGTGCCAGCAGCCAGCCGTGGAGAGCCTACGAGCAGTACTTC. It specifies CASSQPWRAYEQYF.

Comment on this clonotype: A clone one base away is much larger, so this may be a read error. The gene calls are TRBV27 and TRBJ2-1; 7 bases fit TRBD2. J was trimmed by 8 bases and V by 2 bases; bases with no gene match: 15. The CDR3 totals 17 residues. CDR1 is MNHEY and CDR2 is SMNVEV in the germline V gene (reference sequence). CDR3 residues: CASSLSLTAGWGDEQFF. For the CDR3, the DNA is TGTGCCAGCAGTTTAAGCTTGACAGCGGGATGGGGCGATGAGCAGTTCTTC.

The rearrangement joins TRBV11-2 to TRBJ2-1, with D perhaps matching TRBD2 (6 bases). The CDR3 totals 17 residues. Trimming left V 8 bases short and J 9 bases short, with 29 bases between. Germline CDR1 reads SGHAT; CDR2 reads FQNNGV. CDR3: CASFPINAGSRSGEQFF. CDR3 sequence (DNA): TGTGCCAGCTTCCCTATTAATGCGGGGTCTAGGAGTGGTGAGCAGTTCTTC.

This clonotype showed up many times. This sequence joins TRBV28 and TRBJ2-3; D gene unclear. CDR3 length: 12 amino acids. V was cut by 5 bases and J by 1 base, with 4 bases left in between. Germline-derived CDR1 and CDR2 are MDHEN and SYDVKM. CDR3: CASSGGTDTQYF. As DNA, the CDR3 is TGTGCCAGCAGTGGAGGCACAGATACGCAGTATTTT.

This clonotype was recorded at least ten times. The rearrangement joins TRBV11-2 to TRBJ2-1, with TRBD2 matching over 10 bases. V dropped 5 bases and J dropped 8; count of bases not matched to a gene: 12. Germline lookup yields CDR1 SGHAT and CDR2 FQNNGV. The CDR3 runs 16 residues. The CDR3 protein is CASSEGVLAGPHEQFF. As DNA, the CDR3 is TGTGCCAGCAGCGAAGGTGTACTAGCGGGGCCCCATGAGCAGTTCTTC.

Of note for this clonotype: This may be a read error: a much more frequent sequence differs by one nucleotide. This chain connects TRBV20-1 to TRBJ2-7; D unclear. The CDR3 contains 12 residues. Germline loops: CDR1 DFQATT, CDR2 SNEGSKA (reference sequence). The DNA of the CDR3 is TGCGGTGCTACGGACGCCATCTACGAGCAGTACTTC. The encoded protein is CGATDAIYEQYF.

This clonotype was seen a few times. CDR3 sequence reads: CSARGRVAQSSYNEQFF. Here the CDR3 DNA reads TGCAGTGCTAGAGGGCGGGTAGCGCAAAGCTCCTACAATGAGCAGTTCTTC. This chain uses TRBV20-1 with TRBJ2-1, with D tentatively TRBD2 (5 bases). Per the germline V gene, CDR1 is DFQATT and CDR2 is SNEGSKA (reference sequence). The CDR3 runs 17 residues. Deletions cut 1 base from V and 0 bases from J, with 16 bases between.

This clonotype is classed as medium-sized. The rearrangement links TRBV28 to TRBJ1-1; possibly TRBD1 for D (6 bases). Germline CDR1 and CDR2: MDHEN and SYDVKM. V was shortened by 6 bases and J by 5 bases, with 16 bases between the two germline ends. This CDR3 region has 14 residues. CDR3 amino acids: CASRRQVFGTEAFF. In DNA, the CDR3 is TGTGCCAGCAGAAGACAGGTTTTCGGGACTGAAGCTTTCTTT.

The sample holds many counts of this clonotype. This chain uses TRBV4-2 with TRBJ2-7; 9 nucleotides align to TRBD2. Germline V gene sequence: CDR1 LGHNA, CDR2 YNFKEQ. The CDR3 is made up of 14 amino acids. Trimming took 6 bases from V and 2 from J; bases not matched to a gene: 5. The CDR3 coding sequence is TGTGCCAGCAGTCCGCAGCGGGAGGCCTACGAGCAGTACTTC. Protein sequence: CASSPQREAYEQYF.

The sample holds a few counts of this clonotype. The chain has TRBV6-1 and TRBJ2-1; weak D call: TRBD1 (6 bases). Trimming took 6 bases from V and 7 from J, leaving 16 bases between them. This CDR3 contains 14 residues. Looked up from germline, CDR1 is MNHNS and CDR2 is SASEGT. The CDR3 loop is CASRRRGIINEQFF. CDR3 DNA sequence: TGTGCCAGCAGGAGAAGGGGGATAATAAATGAGCAGTTCTTC.

Concerning this clonotype: The junction shows a germline mismatch at one end, possibly a read error. J is TRBJ2-5 and V is TRBV5-4; possible D gene TRBD2, 6 bases. The CDR3 loop spans 15 amino acids. Germline values: CDR1 SGHNT, CDR2 YYREEE (reference sequence). CDR3 protein: CASSLELASQENQYF. The CDR3 DNA reads TGTGCCAGCAGCTTGGAACTAGCCAGCCAAGAGAACCAGTACTTC.

This clonotype was seen ten or more times. This chain connects TRBV6-1 to TRBJ2-5, with D possibly called TRBD1 or TRBD2 (6 bases each). This CDR3 region has 14 residues. CDR1 and CDR2 from the germline V gene are MNHNS and SASEGT. Trimming took off 7 bases at V and 5 bases at J, with 17 bases between the two ends. CDR3 nucleotides: TGTGCCAGCAACCCTACGGGGGCCTGGGAGACCCAGTACTTC. Its translation is CASNPTGAWETQYF.